Below are 16 T cell receptor beta chains sequenced from a single sample in a study of identical twins. TCRdb passed the 5' RACE reads through MiXCR, listing each CDR3 protein once. The data contain about 530,000 distinct CDR3 sequences, 13% to 15% of them singletons. These data also featured in a second study, about yellow fever vaccine responses in identical twins.

The sequencing sample was made of CD4+ T cells sorted from blood. Source of these receptors: a woman under 30 in good health.

V usage is TRBV2 and J usage is TRBJ1-1; D is unclear. This CDR3 has 14 residues. V dropped 8 bases and J dropped 4 bases, with 17 bases sitting between them. Germline loops: CDR1 SNHLY, CDR2 FYNNEI. This CDR3 reads CASRGLVMATEAFF. The CDR3 region has the DNA TGTGCCAGCCGAGGCTTGGTCATGGCCACTGAAGCTTTCTTT.

The V and J genes are TRBV6-1 and TRBJ1-4; 7 bases agree with TRBD1. CDR1 MNHNS and CDR2 SASEGT come from the germline V gene. The CDR3 has 14 amino acids. V was pared by 7 bases and J by 4 bases, with 6 bases of the junction left unmatched. The CDR3 DNA is TGTGCCAGCAAGGCAGGGGGGCTTAATGAAAAACTGTTTTTT. Its translation is CASKAGGLNEKLFF.

V usage is TRBV4-1 and J usage is TRBJ2-3; 7 bases are a match to TRBD2. J was trimmed by 3 bases and V by 6 bases; bases with no gene match: 12. CDR1 is MGHRA and CDR2 is YSYEKL in the germline V gene. CDR3 length: 16 residues. The CDR3 is CASRPVAGVWTDTQYF. The CDR3 bases are TGCGCCAGCAGACCCGTCGCGGGGGTATGGACAGATACGCAGTATTTT.

This clonotype was counted a few times. CDR3 region: CASSSTSGRPRLQYF. The CDR3 bases are TGTGCCAGCAGCTCCACTAGCGGGAGGCCCCGGTTGCAGTACTTC. J is TRBJ2-7 and V is TRBV11-2, with 12 bases that match TRBD2. The trim removed 4 bases at V and 9 bases at J, leaving 10 bases unmatched. CDR1 and CDR2 (germline): SGHAT, FQNNGV. The CDR3 is 15 residues long.

The CDR3 region is CASSPHSYEQYF. For the CDR3, the DNA is TGTGCCAGCAGCCCTCACTCCTACGAGCAGTACTTC. The chain recombines TRBV6-2 or TRBV6-3 with TRBJ2-7; D is ambiguous. CDR1 and CDR2 (germline): MNHEY, SVGEGT. The V end was cut by 6 bases, the J end by 0 bases, with 6 bases between. This CDR3 is 12 amino acids long.

This clonotype showed up just a few times. The rearrangement uses TRBV10-3 and TRBJ1-1, with 7 positions matching TRBD1. The CDR3 covers 13 residues. Germline V gives CDR1 ENHRY, CDR2 SYGVKD. With V trimmed by 10 bases and J by 0 bases, 5 bases remained unmatched. The DNA for the CDR3 is TGTGCCACACAGGGGATACTGAACACTGAAGCTTTCTTT. Its translation: CATQGILNTEAFF.

This clonotype has a handful of counts. The rearrangement uses TRBV5-1 and TRBJ2-3; possibly TRBD2 for D (6 bases). CDR3 length equals 15 residues. Germline V gene sequence: CDR1 SGHRS, CDR2 YFSETQ. Trimming left V 0 bases short and J 1 base short, with 9 bases between. The CDR3 region has the DNA TGCGCCAGCAGCTTGGGGGGGGACCGCACAGATACGCAGTATTTT. This encodes CASSLGGDRTDTQYF.

This clonotype occurred many times. The chain combines TRBV6-5 with TRBJ1-5; TRBD1 might be the D (6 bases). Germline V CDR1 and CDR2: MNHEY, SVGAGI. With 0 bases removed from V and 6 bases from J, the gap between germline ends came to 24 bases. This CDR3 contains 19 residues. The CDR3: CASSYSGGGQGRGSQPQHF. Here the CDR3 DNA reads TGTGCCAGCAGTTACTCGGGTGGTGGGCAGGGGAGGGGAAGTCAGCCCCAGCATTTT.

The V gene is TRBV20-1, the J gene TRBJ2-1; D is possibly TRBD1 or TRBD2 (5 bases each). Looked up from germline, CDR1 is DFQATT and CDR2 is SNEGSKA (reference sequence). Trimming took off 3 bases at V and 3 bases at J, with 18 bases between the two ends. The length of the CDR3 is 16 residues. The CDR3 DNA reads as TGCAGTGCTAGGGACCCGGGGCGGGTCTTCTACAATGAGCAGTTCTTC. Residues: CSARDPGRVFYNEQFF.

The V gene is TRBV7-9, the J gene TRBJ2-5; tentatively, D is TRBD1 (6 bases). V lost 1 base to trimming and J lost 7 bases, with 16 bases between them. The germline V gene encodes CDR1 SEHNR and CDR2 FQNEAQ (reference sequence). The CDR3 sequence is 15 residues long. The CDR3 bases are TGTGCCAGCAGCTTAGACGAGCAGGGGTTTCGGACCCAGTACTTC. This gives the protein CASSLDEQGFRTQYF.

In this sample, this clonotype turned up a few times. The chain recombines TRBV5-1 with TRBJ1-2; no firm D call. The CDR3 contains 13 residues. Trimming took 4 bases from V and 8 from J, leaving 15 bases between them. Germline values: CDR1 SGHRS, CDR2 YFSETQ. CDR3 DNA: TGCGCCAGCAGCCCAGGACTTGCCGGGGGCTACACCTTC. Protein: CASSPGLAGGYTF.

The table lists this clonotype with many counts. The chain recombines TRBV4-1 with TRBJ1-1; D is ambiguous. The CDR3 extends over 15 amino acids. The V end was cut by 0 bases, the J end by 7 bases, with 15 bases between. CDR1 is MGHRA and CDR2 is YSYEKL in the germline V gene. The CDR3 here is CASSQDGFRTDEAFF. The CDR3 DNA follows: TGCGCCAGCAGCCAAGATGGGTTCAGGACGGATGAAGCTTTCTTT.

The J gene is TRBJ2-2, the V gene TRBV5-1; 10 nucleotides agree with TRBD1. CDR1 SGHRS and CDR2 YFSETQ come from the germline V gene. This CDR3 contains 16 residues. V trimming: 2 bases; J trimming: 7 bases; junction bases outside the gene matches: 8. The CDR3 here is CASSFTGTGVVGELFF. The CDR3 coding sequence is TGCGCCAGCAGCTTTACCGGGACAGGGGTAGTCGGGGAGCTGTTTTTT.

The sample holds a few counts of this clonotype. The chain couples TRBV5-1 to TRBJ2-7; 8 bases fit TRBD1. The CDR3 extends over 15 amino acids. Trimming took 2 bases from V and 3 from J; bases not matched to a gene: 7. CDR1 is SGHRS and CDR2 is YFSETQ in the germline V gene. The DNA of the CDR3 is TGCGCCAGCAGCTTCTCTCCGGACAGGGACTACGAGCAGTACTTC. Residues: CASSFSPDRDYEQYF.

This clonotype was observed a handful of times. V gene TRBV27 combines with J gene TRBJ1-1; D gene unclear. In germline, CDR1 is MNHEY, CDR2 SMNVEV (reference sequence). The CDR3 consists of 15 residues. Trimming removed 6 bases at V and 0 bases at J, with 14 bases between. CDR3 coding DNA: TGTGCCAGCAGCGGAGGTACAGCCTTGAACACTGAAGCTTTCTTT. Its translation: CASSGGTALNTEAFF.

This chain links TRBV12-3 or TRBV12-4 with TRBJ2-1, with 7 bases fitting TRBD2. The CDR3 totals 16 residues. Trimming removed 6 bases from V and 5 bases from J; junction bases left unmatched: 13. For the CDR3, the DNA is TGTGCCAGCAGCGCAACGAGGGGCGGGAGTAACAATGAGCAGTTCTTC. Translated, it gives CASSATRGGSNNEQFF.